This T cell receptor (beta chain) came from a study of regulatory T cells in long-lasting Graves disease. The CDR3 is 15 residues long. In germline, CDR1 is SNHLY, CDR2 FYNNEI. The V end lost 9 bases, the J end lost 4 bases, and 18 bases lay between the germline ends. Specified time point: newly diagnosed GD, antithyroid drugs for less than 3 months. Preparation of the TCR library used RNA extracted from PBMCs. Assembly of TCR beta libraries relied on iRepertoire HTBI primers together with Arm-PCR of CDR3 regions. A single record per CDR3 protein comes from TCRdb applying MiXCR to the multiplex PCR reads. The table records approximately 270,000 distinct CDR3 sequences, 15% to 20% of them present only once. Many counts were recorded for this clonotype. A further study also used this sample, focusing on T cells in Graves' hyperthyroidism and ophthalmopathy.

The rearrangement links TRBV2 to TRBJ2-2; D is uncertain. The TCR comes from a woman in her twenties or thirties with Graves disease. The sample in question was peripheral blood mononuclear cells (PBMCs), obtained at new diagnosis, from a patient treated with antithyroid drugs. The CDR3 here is CARARVAASTGELFF. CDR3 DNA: TGTGCCAGGGCTCGTGTGGCGGCCAGCACCGGGGAGCTGTTTTTT.